The clone carrying this T cell receptor (beta chain) has at least ten counts. Its antigen is not known. This sample was included in a study of post-analysis software for immune sequencing data. Study findings and constraints: Relative to controls, patients had about five TRBV segments at higher frequency, with TRBV5-6, TRBV5-1 and TRBV20-1 among these.

Unique molecular identifiers had been added to the TCR beta cDNA libraries. TCRdb ran MiXCR on the PCR reads and lists one entry per CDR3 protein. This sample has about 190,000 distinct CDR3 sequences; around 29% occur once, and the top ten carry roughly 3.4%. Trimming stripped 0 bases from V and 10 bases from J, with 16 bases between. The length of the CDR3 is 16 residues. CDR1 ENHRY and CDR2 SYGVKD come from the germline V gene. The receptor was derived from a girl under 18 with multiple sclerosis. Sequenced input: blood. V and J are TRBV10-3 and TRBJ1-6; D is unclear. CDR3 residues: CAISESGGKGGSPLHF. The CDR3 region has the DNA TGTGCCATCAGTGAGTCTGGTGGGAAGGGCGGATCACCCCTCCACTTT.